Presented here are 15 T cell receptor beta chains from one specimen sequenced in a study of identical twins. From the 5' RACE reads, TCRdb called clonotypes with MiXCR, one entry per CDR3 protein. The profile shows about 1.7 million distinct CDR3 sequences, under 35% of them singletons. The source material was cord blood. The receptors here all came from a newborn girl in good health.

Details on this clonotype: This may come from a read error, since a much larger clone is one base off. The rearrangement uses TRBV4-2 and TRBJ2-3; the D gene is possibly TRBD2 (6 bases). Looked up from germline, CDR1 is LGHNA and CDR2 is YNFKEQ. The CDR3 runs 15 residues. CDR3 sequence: CARSLSGTGTDTQYF. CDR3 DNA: TGTGCCCGCAGCCTTTCGGGGACTGGCACAGATACGCAGTATTTT.

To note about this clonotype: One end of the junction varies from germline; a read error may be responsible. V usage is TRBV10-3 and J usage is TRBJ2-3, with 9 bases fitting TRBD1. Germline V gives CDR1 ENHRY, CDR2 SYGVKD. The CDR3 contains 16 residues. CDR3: CATSEPDRGARDTQYF. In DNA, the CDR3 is TGTGCCACCAGTGAGCCCGACAGGGGGGCTAGAGATACGCAGTATTTT.

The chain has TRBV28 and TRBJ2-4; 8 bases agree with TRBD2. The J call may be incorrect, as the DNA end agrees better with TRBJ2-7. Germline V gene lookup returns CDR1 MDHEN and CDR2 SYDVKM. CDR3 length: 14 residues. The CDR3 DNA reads TGTGCCAGCAGTTTCGGGGGGGTGAGGTCCGAGCAGTACTTC. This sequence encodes CASSFGGVRSEQYF.

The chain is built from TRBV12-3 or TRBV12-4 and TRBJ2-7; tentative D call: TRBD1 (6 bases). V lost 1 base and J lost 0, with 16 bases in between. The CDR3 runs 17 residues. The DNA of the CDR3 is TGTGCCAGCAGTTTAGGCCCGTCAGGGGTCCTCTCCTACGAGCAGTACTTC. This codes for CASSLGPSGVLSYEQYF.

CDR3 sequence: CSASFGQGGSPLHF. The CDR3 nucleotides are TGCAGTGCTTCTTTCGGACAGGGCGGATCACCCCTCCACTTT. This sequence joins TRBV20-1 and TRBJ1-6, with 8 bases identical to TRBD1. Germline V gene data show CDR1 as DFQATT and CDR2 as SNEGSKA (reference sequence). Trimming took 5 bases from V and 10 from J; bases not matched to a gene: 10. The CDR3 covers 14 residues.

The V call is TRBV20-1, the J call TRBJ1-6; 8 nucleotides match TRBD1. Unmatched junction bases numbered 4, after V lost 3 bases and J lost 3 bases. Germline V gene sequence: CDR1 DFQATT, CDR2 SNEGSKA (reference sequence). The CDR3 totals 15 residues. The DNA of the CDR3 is TGCAGTGCTAGCCTCAGGGGGCACTATAATTCACCCCTCCACTTT. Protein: CSASLRGHYNSPLHF.

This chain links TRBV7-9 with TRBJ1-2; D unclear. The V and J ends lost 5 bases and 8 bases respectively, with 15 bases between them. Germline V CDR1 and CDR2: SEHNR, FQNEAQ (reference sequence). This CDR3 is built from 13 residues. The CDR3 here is CASSNLDWEGYTF. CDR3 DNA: TGTGCCAGCAGCAACCTCGATTGGGAGGGCTACACCTTC.

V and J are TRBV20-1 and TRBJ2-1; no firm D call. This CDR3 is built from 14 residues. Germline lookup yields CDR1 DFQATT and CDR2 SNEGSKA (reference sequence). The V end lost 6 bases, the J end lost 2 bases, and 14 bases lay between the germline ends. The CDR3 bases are TGCAGTGCGAGCCTAGTCCCCCCCTACAATGAGCAGTTCTTC. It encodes CSASLVPPYNEQFF.

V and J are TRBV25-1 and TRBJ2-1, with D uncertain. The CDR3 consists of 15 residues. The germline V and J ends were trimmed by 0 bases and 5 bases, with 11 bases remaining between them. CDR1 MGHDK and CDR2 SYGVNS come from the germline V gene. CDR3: CASSEYGLRNNEQFF. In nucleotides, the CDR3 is TGTGCCAGCAGTGAATACGGGCTCCGGAACAATGAGCAGTTCTTC.

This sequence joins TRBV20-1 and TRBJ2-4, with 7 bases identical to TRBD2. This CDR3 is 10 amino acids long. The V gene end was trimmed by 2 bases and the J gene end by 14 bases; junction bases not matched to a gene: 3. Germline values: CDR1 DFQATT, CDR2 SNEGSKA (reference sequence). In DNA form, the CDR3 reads TGCAGTGCTAGAAGACTAGCCGAGTACTTC. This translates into CSARRLAEYF.

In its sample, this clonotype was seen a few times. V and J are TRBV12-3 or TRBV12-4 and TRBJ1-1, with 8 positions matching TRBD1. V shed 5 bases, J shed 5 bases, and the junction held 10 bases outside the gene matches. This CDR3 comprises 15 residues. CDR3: CASSPRTGTGTEAFF. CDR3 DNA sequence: TGTGCCAGCAGTCCGCGGACAGGGACGGGGACTGAAGCTTTCTTT.

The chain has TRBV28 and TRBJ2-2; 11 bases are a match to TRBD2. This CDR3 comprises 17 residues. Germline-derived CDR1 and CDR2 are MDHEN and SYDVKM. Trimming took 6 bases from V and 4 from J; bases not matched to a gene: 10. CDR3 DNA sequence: TGTGCCAGCAGCCCCCTACTAGCGGGAGTTAGCACCGGGGAGCTGTTTTTT. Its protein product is CASSPLLAGVSTGELFF.

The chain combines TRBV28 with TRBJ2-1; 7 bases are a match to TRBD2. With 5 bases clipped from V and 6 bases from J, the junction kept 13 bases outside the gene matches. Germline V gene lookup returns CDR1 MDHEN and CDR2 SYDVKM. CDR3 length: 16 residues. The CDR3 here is CASSPNPSGTFNEQFF. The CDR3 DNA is TGTGCCAGCAGTCCTAACCCTAGCGGCACCTTCAATGAGCAGTTCTTC.

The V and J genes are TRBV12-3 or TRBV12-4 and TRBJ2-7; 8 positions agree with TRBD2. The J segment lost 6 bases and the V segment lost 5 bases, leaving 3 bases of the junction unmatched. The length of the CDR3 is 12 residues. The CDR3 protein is CASSRREGEQYF. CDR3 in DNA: TGTGCCAGCAGTCGACGGGAGGGCGAGCAGTACTTC.

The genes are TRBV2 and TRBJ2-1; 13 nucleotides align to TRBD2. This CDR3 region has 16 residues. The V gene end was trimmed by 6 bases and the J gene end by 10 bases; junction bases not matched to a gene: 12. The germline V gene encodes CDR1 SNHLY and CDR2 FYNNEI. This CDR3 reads CASRRRTSGGANEQFF. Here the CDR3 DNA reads TGTGCCAGCAGACGAAGAACTAGCGGGGGGGCTAACGAGCAGTTCTTC. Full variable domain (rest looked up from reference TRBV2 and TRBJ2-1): EPEVTQTPSHQVTQMGQEVILRCVPISNHLYFYWYRQILGQKVEFLVSFYNNEISEKSEIFDDQFSVERPDGSNFTLKIRSTKLEDSAMYFCASRRRTSGGANEQFFGPGTRLTVL.